The clone carrying this T cell receptor beta chain was found many times. As yet, its antigen is unknown. Orbital computed tomography and thyroid ultrasound, together with serum TRAb and thyroxine and clinical symptoms, were used for diagnoses. The TCR beta CDR3 regions underwent amplification using RNA transcripts as the source. Using the HTBI primer set, a first-round RT-PCR was run on the TCR CDR3. One entry per CDR3 protein, called by TCRdb with MiXCR from the multiplex PCR reads. The sample includes approximately 260,000 distinct CDR3 sequences, roughly 15% of them seen just once. The data derive from a study of T cells in Graves' hyperthyroidism and ophthalmopathy. The study, taken as a whole, reports: The authors' 13 V-J model separated ophthalmopathy from stable hyperthyroidism.

The sample was blood. The receptor's source is a woman aged 45-65 years with Graves' hyperthyroidism that later progressed to Graves' ophthalmopathy.

CDR3 nucleotides: TGTGCCAGCTCACCCCGGGCGTACCAAGAGACCCAGTACTTC. It specifies CASSPRAYQETQYF. This chain links TRBV18 with TRBJ2-5; no clear D. Looked up from germline, CDR1 is KGHSH and CDR2 is LQKENI. The CDR3 totals 14 residues. Trimming pared 3 bases from V and 0 bases from J, leaving 8 bases between.